What follows describes a single T cell receptor beta chain. As yet, its antigen is unknown. These data are taken from a study of blood T cells in healthy people across ages. Study-wide results and limits: Donor CMV status, an unknown factor, possibly confounded changes in expanded clonotypes.

For the second PCR, which ran for roughly 7 to 11 cycles, a sample-barcoded 5' primer and a J-beta primer mix were used. TCRdb reanalysed the 5' RACE reads using MiXCR and keeps one entry per CDR3 protein. The profile shows roughly 1.7 million distinct CDR3 sequences, almost 35% of them singletons. The CDR3 consists of 14 residues. The V end lost 7 bases, the J end lost 1 base, and 12 bases lay between the germline ends. The V gene's germline CDR1 is MNHEY and CDR2 SMNVEV (reference sequence). The TCR comes from a woman aged 30 to 39 in good health. Sequenced input: blood. The chain joins TRBV27 to TRBJ2-3; D may be TRBD1 (5 bases). The CDR3 DNA follows: TGTGCCAGCACCGAGGTAGGGGGCACAGATACGCAGTATTTT. Residues: CASTEVGGTDTQYF.